This T cell receptor (beta chain) derives from a study of T-cell memory formation after mild COVID-19. Regarding the study as a whole: CD4/CD8 balance characterized clones contracting day 15 to 85, and CD4+ skew characterized later expanders. Of the contracting clones, CD4+ ones lay mainly in CM and EM, and CD8+ ones in EMRA.

In TCRdb, the 5' RACE reads were re-called with MiXCR into one record per CDR3 protein. Here the sample spans hundreds of thousands of distinct CDR3 sequences, over 25% being singletons. A note on this clonotype: The antigen is undetermined.

Specimen: PBMCs or a T cell subset sorted from them (not recorded which). The source of this sequence is an adult woman who had mild COVID-19 (a few samples of this study predate the infection). Cell type and time point are not known.

Written as DNA, the CDR3 is TGCAGTGCTAGATTGGGGGACAATGAGCAGTTCTTC. Translation: CSARLGDNEQFF. The chain is built from TRBV20-1 and TRBJ2-1; D may match TRBD1 or TRBD2 (5 bases each). With 2 bases removed from V and 5 bases from J, the gap between germline ends came to 7 bases. CDR3 size: 12 residues. Germline CDR1 reads DFQATT; CDR2 reads SNEGSKA (reference sequence).